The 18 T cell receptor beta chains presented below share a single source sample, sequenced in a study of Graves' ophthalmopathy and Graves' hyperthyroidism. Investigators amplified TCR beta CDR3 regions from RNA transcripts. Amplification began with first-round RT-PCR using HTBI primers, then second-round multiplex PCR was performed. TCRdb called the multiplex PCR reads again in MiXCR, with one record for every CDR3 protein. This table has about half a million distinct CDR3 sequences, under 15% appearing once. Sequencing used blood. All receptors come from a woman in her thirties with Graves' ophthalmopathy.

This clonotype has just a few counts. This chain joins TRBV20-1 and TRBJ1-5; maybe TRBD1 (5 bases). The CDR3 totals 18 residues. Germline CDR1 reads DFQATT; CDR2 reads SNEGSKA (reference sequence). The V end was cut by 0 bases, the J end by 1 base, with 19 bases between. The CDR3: CSARDRRGLRSSNQPQHF. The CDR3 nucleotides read TGCAGTGCTAGAGATCGTAGGGGTCTTCGATCAAGCAATCAGCCCCAGCATTTT.

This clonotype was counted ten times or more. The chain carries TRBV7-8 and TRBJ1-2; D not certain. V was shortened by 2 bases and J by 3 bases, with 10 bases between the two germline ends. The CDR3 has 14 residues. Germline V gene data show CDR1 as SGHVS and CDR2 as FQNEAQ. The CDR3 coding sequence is TGTGCCAGCAGCTTAAGGACGAGGGACTATGGCTACACCTTC. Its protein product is CASSLRTRDYGYTF.

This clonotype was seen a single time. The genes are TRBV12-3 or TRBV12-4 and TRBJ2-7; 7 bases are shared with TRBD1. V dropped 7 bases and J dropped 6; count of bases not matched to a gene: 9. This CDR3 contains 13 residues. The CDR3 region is CASTQQGIGEQYF. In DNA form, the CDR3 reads TGTGCCAGCACTCAACAGGGGATCGGCGAGCAGTACTTC.

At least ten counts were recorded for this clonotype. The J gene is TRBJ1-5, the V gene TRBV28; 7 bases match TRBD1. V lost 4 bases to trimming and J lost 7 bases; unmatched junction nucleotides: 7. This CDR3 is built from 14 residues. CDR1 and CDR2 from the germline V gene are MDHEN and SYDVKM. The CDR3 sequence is CASSSTGVGQPQHF. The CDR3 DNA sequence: TGTGCCAGCAGTTCCACAGGGGTTGGCCAGCCCCAGCATTTT.

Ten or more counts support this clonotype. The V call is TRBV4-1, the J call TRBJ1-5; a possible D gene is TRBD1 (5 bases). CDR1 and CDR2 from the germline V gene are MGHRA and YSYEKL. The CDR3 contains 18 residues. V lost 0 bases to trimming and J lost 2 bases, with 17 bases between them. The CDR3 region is CASSQDWRIRGGNQPQHF. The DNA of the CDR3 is TGCGCCAGCAGCCAAGATTGGCGGATCCGGGGGGGCAATCAGCCCCAGCATTTT.

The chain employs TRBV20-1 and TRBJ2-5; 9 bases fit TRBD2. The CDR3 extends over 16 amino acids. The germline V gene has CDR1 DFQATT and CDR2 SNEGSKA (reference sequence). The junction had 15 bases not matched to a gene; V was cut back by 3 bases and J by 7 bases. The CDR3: CSASPREGLVRWTQYF. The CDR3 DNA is TGCAGTGCTAGTCCGCGGGAGGGCCTAGTTCGTTGGACCCAGTACTTC.

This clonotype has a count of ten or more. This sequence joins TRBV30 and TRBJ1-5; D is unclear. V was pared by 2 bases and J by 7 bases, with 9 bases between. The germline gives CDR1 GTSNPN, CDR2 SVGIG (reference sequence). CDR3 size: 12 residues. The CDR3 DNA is TGTGCCTGGAGTTGGGGAAGGCAGCCCCAGCATTTT. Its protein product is CAWSWGRQPQHF.

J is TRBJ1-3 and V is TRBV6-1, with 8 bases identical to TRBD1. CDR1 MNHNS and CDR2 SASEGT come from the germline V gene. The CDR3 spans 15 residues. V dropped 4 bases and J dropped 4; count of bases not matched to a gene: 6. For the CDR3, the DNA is TGTGCCAGCAGTGGGACAGGGTTCTCCGGAAACACCATATATTTT. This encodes CASSGTGFSGNTIYF.

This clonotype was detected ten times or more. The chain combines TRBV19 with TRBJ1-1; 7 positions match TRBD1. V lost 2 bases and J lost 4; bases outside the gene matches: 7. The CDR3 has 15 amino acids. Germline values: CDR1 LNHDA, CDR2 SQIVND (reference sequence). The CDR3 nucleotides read TGTGCCAGTAGTATAAGGAGGGGGCGGCTCACTGAAGCTTTCTTT. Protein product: CASSIRRGRLTEAFF. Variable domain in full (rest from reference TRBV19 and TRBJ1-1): DGGITQSPKYLFRKEGQNVTLSCEQNLNHDAMYWYRQDPGQGLRLIYYSQIVNDFQKGDIAEGYSVSREKKESFPLTVTSAQKNPTAFYLCASSIRRGRLTEAFFGQGTRLTVV.

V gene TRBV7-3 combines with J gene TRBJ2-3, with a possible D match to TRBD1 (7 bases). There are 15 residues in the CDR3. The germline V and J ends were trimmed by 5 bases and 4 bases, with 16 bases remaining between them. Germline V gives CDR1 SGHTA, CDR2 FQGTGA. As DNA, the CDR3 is TGTGCCAGCAGCATCGCAGGGGGGTTATCAGATACGCAGTATTTT. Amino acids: CASSIAGGLSDTQYF.

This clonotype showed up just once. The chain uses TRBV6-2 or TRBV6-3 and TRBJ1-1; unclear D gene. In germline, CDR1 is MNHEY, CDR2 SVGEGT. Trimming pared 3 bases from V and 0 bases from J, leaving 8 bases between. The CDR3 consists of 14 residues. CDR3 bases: TGTGCCAGCAGTTATGGGAACATGAACACTGAAGCTTTCTTT. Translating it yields CASSYGNMNTEAFF.

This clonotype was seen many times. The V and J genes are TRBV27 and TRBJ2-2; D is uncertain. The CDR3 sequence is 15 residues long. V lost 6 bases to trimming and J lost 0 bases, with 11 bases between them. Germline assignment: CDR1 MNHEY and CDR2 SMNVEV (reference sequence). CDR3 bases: TGTGCCAGCAGGACGACTGACGCGAACACCGGGGAGCTGTTTTTT. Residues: CASRTTDANTGELFF.

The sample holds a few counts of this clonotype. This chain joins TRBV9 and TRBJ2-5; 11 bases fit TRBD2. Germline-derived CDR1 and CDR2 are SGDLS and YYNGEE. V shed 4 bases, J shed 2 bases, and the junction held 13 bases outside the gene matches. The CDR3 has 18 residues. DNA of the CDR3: TGTGCCAGCAGCCCGACCAGTGGGACTAGCGGAAAACAAGAGACCCAGTACTTC. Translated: CASSPTSGTSGKQETQYF.

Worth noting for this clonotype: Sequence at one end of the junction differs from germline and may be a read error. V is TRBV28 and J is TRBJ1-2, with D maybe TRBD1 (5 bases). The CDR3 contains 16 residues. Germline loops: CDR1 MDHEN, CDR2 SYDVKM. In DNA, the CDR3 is TGTGCCAGCAGTTCCCCCTCCCCAGTGGACAACTATGGGTACACCTTC. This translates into CASSSPSPVDNYGYTF.

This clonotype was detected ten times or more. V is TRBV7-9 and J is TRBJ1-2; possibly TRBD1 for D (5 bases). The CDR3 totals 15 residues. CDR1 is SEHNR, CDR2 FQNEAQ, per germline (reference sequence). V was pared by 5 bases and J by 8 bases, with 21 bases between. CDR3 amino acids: CASSVTTVGLAGYTF. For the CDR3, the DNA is TGTGCCAGCAGCGTAACGACAGTCGGTCTCGCGGGCTACACCTTC.

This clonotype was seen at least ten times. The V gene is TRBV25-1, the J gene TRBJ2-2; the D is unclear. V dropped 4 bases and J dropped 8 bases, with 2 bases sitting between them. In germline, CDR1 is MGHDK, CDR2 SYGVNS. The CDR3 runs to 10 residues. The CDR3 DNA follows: TGTGCCAGCAGTGCGGGGGAGCTGTTTTTT. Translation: CASSAGELFF. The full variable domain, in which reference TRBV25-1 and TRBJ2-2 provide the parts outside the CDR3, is EADIYQTPRYLVIGTGKKITLECSQTMGHDKMYWYQQDPGMELHLIHYSYGVNSTEKGDLSSESTVSRIRTEHFPLTLESARPSHTSQYLCASSAGELFFGEGSRLTVL.

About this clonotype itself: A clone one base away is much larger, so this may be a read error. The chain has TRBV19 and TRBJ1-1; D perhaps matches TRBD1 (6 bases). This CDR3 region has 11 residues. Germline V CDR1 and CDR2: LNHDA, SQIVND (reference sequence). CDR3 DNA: TGTGCCAGTACCCAGGGACAAGAAGCTTGCTTT. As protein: CASTQGQEACF.

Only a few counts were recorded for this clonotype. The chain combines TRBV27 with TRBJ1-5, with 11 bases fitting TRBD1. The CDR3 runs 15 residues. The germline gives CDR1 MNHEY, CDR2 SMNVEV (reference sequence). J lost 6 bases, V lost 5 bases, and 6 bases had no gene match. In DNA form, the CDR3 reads TGTGCCAGCAGTAGGGACAGGGGGGGGGGTCAGCCCCAGCATTTT. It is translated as CASSRDRGGGQPQHF.